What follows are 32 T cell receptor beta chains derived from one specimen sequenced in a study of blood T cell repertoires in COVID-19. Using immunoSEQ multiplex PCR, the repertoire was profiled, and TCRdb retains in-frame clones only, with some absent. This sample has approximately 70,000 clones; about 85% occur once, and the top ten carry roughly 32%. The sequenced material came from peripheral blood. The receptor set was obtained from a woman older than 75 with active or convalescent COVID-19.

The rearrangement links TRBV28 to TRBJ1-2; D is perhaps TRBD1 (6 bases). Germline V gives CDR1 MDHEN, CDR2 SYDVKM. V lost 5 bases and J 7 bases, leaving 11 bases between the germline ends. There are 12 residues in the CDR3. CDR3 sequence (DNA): TGTGCCAGCAGTCTGTCAGGGGCTGGCTACACCTTC. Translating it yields CASSLSGAGYTF.

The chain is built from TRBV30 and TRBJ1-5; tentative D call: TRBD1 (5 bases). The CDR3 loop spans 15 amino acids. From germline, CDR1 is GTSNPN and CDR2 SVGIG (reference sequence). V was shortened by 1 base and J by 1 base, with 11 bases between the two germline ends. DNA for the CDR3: TGTGCCTGGAGTGCCGGGGGGGGGAGCAATCAGCCCCAGCATTTT. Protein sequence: CAWSAGGGSNQPQHF.

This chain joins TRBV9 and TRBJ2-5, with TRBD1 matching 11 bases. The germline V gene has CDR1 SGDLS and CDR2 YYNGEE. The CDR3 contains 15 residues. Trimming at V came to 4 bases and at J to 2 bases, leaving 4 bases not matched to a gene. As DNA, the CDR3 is TGTGCCAGCAGCTGGGGGACAGGGGGTCAAGAGACCCAGTACTTC. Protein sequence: CASSWGTGGQETQYF.

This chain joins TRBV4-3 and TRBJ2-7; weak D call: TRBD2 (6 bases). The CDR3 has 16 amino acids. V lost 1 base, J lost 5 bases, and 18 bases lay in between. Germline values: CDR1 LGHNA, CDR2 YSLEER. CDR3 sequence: CASSQVSGVRDHEQYF. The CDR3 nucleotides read TGCGCCAGCAGCCAAGTTTCGGGGGTAAGGGACCACGAGCAGTACTTC.

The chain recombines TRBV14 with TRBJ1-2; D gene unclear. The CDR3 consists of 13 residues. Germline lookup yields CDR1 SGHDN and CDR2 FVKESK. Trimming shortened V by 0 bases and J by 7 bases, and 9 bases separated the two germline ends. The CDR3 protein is CASSQERHAGYTF. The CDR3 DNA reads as TGTGCCAGCAGCCAAGAGAGACACGCTGGCTACACCTTC.

CDR3 sequence: CASSQDGTGDYGYTF. The CDR3, as DNA: TGCGCCAGCAGCCAAGATGGGACAGGGGACTATGGCTACACCTTC. The rearrangement uses TRBV4-3 and TRBJ1-2; 10 positions match TRBD1. The V segment lost 0 bases and the J segment 3 bases; nucleotides outside the gene matches: 1. The CDR3 extends over 15 amino acids. The V gene's germline CDR1 is LGHNA and CDR2 YSLEER.

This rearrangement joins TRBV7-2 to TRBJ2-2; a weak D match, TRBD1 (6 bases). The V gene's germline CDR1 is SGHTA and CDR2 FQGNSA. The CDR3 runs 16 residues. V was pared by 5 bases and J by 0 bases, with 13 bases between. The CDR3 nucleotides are TGTGCCAGCAGCCTAGGTACAGGGCCGAACACCGGGGAGCTGTTTTTT. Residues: CASSLGTGPNTGELFF.

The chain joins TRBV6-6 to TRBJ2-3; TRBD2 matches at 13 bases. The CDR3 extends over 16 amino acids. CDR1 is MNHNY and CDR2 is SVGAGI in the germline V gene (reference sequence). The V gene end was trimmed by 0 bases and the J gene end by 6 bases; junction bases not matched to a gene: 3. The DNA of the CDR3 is TGTGCCAGCAGTTACTCCGGACTAGCGGGGGACGATACGCAGTATTTT. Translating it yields CASSYSGLAGDDTQYF.

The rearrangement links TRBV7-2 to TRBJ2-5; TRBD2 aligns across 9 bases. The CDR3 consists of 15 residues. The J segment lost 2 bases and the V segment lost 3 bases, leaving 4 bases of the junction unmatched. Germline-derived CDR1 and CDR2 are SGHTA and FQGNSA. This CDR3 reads CASSLGGGEQETQYF. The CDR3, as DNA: TGTGCCAGCAGCTTGGGCGGGGGGGAACAAGAGACCCAGTACTTC.

CDR3 residues: CASTGPANGEKLFF. CDR3 DNA sequence: TGTGCCAGCACAGGCCCAGCAAACGGTGAAAAACTGTTTTTT. The V gene is TRBV2, the J gene TRBJ1-4; D gene ambiguous. The CDR3 consists of 14 residues. The germline CDR1 and CDR2 sequences are SNHLY and FYNNEI. V lost 7 bases to trimming and J lost 7 bases, with 16 bases between them.

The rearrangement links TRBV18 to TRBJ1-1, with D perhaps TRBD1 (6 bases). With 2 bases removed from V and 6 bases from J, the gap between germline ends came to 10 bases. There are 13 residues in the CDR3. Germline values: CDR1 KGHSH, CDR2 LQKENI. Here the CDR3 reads CASSPGRGPEAFF. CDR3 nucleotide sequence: TGTGCCAGCTCACCAGGCAGGGGCCCTGAAGCTTTCTTT.

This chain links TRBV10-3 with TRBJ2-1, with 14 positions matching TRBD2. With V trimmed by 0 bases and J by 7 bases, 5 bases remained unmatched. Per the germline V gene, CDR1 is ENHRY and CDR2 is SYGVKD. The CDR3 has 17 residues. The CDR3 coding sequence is TGTGCCATCAGTGAGTCGGGTAGGACTAGCGGGGGGAATGAGCAGTTCTTC. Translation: CAISESGRTSGGNEQFF.

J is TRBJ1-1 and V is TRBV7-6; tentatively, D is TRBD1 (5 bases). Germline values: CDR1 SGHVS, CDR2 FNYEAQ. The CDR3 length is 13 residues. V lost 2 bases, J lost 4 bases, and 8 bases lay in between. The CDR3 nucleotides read TGTGCCAGCAGCTTAATCGGGGGCACTGAAGCTTTCTTT. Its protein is CASSLIGGTEAFF.

The CDR3 coding sequence is TGCAGCGTTGAAGATGACAGACAGAACTATGGCTACACCTTC. It yields the protein CSVEDDRQNYGYTF. V usage is TRBV29-1 and J usage is TRBJ1-2, with D maybe TRBD1 (5 bases). Trimming left V 0 bases short and J 2 bases short, with 10 bases between. The germline V gene encodes CDR1 SQVTM and CDR2 ANQGSEA. The CDR3 covers 14 residues.

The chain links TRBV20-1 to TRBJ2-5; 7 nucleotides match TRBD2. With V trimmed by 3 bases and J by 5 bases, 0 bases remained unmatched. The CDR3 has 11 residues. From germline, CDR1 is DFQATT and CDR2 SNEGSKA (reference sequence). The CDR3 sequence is CSASGGETQYF. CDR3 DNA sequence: TGCAGTGCTAGCGGGGGGGAGACCCAGTACTTC.

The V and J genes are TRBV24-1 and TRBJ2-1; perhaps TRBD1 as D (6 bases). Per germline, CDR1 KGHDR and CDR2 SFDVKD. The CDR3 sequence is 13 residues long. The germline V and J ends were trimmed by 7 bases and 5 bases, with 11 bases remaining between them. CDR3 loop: CATSGQPHNEQFF. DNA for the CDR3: TGTGCCACCAGCGGACAGCCCCACAATGAGCAGTTCTTC.

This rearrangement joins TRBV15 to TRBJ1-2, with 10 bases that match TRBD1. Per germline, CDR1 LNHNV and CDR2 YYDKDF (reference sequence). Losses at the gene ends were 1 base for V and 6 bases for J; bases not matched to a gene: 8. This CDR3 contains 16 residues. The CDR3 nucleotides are TGTGCCACCAGCAGAGCCCGTGACAGGGGGCGAGATGGCTACACCTTC. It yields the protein CATSRARDRGRDGYTF. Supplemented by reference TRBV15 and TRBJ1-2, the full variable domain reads DAMVIQNPRYQVTQFGKPVTLSCSQTLNHNVMYWYQQKSSQAPKLLFHYYDKDFNNEADTPDNFQSRRPNTSFCFLDIRSPGLGDTAMYLCATSRARDRGRDGYTFGSGTRLTVV.

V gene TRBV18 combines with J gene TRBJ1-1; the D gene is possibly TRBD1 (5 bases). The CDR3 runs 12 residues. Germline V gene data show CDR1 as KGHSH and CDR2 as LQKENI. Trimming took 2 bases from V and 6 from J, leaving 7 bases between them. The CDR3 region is CASSPAGPEAFF. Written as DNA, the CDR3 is TGTGCCAGCTCACCAGCAGGGCCTGAAGCTTTCTTT.

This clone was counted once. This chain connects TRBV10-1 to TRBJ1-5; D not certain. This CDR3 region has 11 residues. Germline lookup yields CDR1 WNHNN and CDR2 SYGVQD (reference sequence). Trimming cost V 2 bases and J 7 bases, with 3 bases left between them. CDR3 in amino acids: CASSERQPQHF. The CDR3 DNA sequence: TGCGCCAGCAGTGAGCGGCAGCCCCAGCATTTT.

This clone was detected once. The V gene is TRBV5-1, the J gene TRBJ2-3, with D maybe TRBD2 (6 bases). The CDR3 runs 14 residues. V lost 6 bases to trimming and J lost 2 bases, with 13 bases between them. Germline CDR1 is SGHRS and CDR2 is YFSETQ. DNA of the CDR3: TGCGCCAGCAACTCTGGGGACTCCACAGATACGCAGTATTTT. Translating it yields CASNSGDSTDTQYF.

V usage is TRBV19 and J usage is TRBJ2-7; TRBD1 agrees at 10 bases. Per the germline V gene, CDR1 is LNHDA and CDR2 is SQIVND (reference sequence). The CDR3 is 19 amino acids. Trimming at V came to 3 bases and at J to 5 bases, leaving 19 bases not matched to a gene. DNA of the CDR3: TGTGCCAGTAGTATCCAATATGGGACAGGGGACGTCGCCGAGCACGAGCAGTACTTC. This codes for CASSIQYGTGDVAEHEQYF.

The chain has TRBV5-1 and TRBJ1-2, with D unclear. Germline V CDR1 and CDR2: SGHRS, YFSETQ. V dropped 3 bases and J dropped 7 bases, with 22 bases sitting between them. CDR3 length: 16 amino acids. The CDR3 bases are TGCGCCAGCAGCTGGGCACTAAGTGAAGATGAGGGTGGCTACACCTTC. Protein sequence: CASSWALSEDEGGYTF.

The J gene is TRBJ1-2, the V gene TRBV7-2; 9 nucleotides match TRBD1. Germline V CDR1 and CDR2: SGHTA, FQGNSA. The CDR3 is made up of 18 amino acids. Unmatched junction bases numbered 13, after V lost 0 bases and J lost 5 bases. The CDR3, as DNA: TGTGCCAGCAGCTTAGCGGGACAGGGATACTATGGGTCATATGGCTACACCTTC. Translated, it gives CASSLAGQGYYGSYGYTF.

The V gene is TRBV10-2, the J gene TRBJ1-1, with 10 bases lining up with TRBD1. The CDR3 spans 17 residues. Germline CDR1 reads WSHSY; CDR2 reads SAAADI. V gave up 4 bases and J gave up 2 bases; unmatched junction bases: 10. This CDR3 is CASSVAGQGSGNTEAFF. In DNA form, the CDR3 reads TGCGCCAGCAGTGTCGCGGGACAGGGGAGTGGTAACACTGAAGCTTTCTTT.

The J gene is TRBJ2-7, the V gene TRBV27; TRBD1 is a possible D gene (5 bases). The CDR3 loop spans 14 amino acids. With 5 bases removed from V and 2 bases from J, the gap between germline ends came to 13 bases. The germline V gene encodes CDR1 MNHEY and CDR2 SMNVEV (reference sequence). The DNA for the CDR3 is TGTGCCAGCAGTAGCCTCAGGGCCGCCTACGAGCAGTACTTC. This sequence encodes CASSSLRAAYEQYF.

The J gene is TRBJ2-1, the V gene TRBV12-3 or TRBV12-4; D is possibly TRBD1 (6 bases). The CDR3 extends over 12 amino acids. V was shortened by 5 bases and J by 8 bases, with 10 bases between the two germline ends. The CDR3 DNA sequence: TGTGCCAGCAGTCGCAGGGGCGATGAGCAGTTCTTC. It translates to CASSRRGDEQFF.

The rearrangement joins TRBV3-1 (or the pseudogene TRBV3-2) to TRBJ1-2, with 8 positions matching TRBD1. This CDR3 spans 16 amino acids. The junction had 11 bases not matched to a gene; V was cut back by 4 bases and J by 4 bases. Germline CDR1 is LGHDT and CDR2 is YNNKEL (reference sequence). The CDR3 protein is CASSRDPGGAPYGYTF. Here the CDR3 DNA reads TGTGCCAGCAGCCGAGACCCAGGGGGCGCGCCCTATGGCTACACCTTC.

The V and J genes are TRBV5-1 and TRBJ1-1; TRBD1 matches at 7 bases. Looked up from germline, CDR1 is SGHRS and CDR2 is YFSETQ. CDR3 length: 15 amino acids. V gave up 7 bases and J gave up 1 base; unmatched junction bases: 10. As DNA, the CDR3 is TGCGCCAGCGGACTTCTGACAGGGCAGAACACTGAAGCTTTCTTT. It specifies CASGLLTGQNTEAFF. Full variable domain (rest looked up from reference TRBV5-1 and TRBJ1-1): KAGVTQTPRYLIKTRGQQVTLSCSPISGHRSVSWYQQTPGQGLQFLFEYFSETQRNKGNFPGRFSGRQFSNSRSEMNVSTLELGDSALYLCASGLLTGQNTEAFFGQGTRLTVV.

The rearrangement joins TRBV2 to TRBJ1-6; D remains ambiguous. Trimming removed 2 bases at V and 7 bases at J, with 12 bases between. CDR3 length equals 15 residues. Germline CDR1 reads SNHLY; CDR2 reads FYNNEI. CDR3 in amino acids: CASSESPYSNSPLHF. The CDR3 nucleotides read TGTGCCAGCAGTGAATCCCCCTATTCGAATTCACCCCTCCACTTT.

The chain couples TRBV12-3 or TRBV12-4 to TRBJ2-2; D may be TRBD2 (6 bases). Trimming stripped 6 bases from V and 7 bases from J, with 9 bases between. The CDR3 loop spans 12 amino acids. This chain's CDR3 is CASSWGGGELFF. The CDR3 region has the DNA TGTGCCAGCAGCTGGGGAGGCGGGGAGCTGTTTTTT.

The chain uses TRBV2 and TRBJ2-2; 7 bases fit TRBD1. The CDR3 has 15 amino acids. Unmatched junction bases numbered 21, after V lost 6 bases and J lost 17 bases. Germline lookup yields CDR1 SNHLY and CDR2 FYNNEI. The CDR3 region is CASSADREPFYIYFF. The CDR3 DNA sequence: TGTGCCAGCAGCGCCGACAGGGAACCCTTTTATATTTACTTTTTT.

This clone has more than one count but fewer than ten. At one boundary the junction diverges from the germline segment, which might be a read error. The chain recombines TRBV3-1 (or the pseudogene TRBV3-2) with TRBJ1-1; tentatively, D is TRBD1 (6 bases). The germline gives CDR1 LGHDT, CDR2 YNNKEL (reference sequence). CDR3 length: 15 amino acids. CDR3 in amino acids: CASSEETGPNTEAFF. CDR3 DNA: TGTGCCAGCAGCGAAGAAACAGGGCCGAACACTGAAGCTTTCTTT.